This entry features one T cell receptor (beta chain) sequence. Its antigen remains unidentified. The entry originates in a study of cytomegalovirus exposure and HLA in healthy donors. Notes on the study in general: Immune exposure data for these donors was limited to CMV serostatus. In an earlier analysis, about 87% or about 30%: the productive usage of most TCR beta V segments.

The CDR3 runs 13 residues. Germline lookup yields CDR1 SGDLS and CDR2 YYNGEE. V dropped 4 bases and J dropped 8; count of bases not matched to a gene: 3. PCR amplification relied on 60 Vbeta primers (plus 13 Jbeta primers). Sequencing used immunoSEQ multiplex PCR; TCRdb keeps in-frame clones, though not all of them. The sample shows about 160,000 clones, roughly 85% of them seen only once. The source of this sequence is a man in his late teens or twenties in good health and CMV-seropositive. Sample: PBMCs. The gene calls are TRBV9 and TRBJ2-1; 10 bases match TRBD2. CDR3 sequence reads: CASSSGGAHEQFF. In DNA form, the CDR3 reads TGTGCCAGCAGCAGCGGGGGGGCCCATGAGCAGTTCTTC.